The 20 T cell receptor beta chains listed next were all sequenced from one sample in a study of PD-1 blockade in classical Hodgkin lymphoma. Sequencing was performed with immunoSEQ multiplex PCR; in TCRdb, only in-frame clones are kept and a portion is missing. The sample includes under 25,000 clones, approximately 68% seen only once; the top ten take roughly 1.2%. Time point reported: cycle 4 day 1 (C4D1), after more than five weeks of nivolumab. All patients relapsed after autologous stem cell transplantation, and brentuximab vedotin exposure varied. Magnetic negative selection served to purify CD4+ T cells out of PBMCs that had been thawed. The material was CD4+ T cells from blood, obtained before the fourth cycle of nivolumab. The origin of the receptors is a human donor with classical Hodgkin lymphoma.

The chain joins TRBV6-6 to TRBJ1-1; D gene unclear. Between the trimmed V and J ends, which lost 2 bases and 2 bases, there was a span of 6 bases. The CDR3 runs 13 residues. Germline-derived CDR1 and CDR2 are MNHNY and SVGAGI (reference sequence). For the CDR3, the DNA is TGTGCCAGCAGTTACCCGGGAAACACTGAAGCTTTCTTT. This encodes CASSYPGNTEAFF.

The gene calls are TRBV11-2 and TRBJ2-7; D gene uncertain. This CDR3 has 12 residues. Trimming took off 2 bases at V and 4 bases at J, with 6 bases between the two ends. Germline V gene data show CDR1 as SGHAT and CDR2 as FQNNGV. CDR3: CASSLFPYEQYF. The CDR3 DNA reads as TGTGCCAGCAGCTTATTCCCTTACGAGCAGTACTTC.

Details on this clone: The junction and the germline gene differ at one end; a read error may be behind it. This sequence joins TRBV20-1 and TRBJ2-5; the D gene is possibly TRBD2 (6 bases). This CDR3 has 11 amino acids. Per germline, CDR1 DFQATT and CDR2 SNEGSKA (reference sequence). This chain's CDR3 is CSSLGGEAQYF. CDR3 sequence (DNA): TGCAGTTCTTTGGGGGGAGAGGCCCAGTACTTC.

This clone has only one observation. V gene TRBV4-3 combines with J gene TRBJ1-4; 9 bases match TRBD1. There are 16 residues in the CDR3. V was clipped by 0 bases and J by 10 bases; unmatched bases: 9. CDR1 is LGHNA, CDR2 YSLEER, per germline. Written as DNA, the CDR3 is TGCGCCAGCAGCCAAGAATCTTCGGGACAGGGAGGAAAACTGTTTTTT. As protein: CASSQESSGQGGKLFF.

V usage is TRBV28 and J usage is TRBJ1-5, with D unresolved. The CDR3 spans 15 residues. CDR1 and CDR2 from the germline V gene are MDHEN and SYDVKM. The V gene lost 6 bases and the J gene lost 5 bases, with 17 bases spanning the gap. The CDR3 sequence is CASSSPPQAHQPQHF. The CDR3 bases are TGTGCCAGCAGCTCTCCCCCCCAGGCCCATCAGCCCCAGCATTTT.

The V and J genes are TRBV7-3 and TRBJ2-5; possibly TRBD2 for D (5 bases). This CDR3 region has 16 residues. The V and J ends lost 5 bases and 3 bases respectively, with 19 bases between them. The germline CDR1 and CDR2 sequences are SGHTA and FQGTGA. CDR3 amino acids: CASSGGQRPLEETQYF. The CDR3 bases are TGTGCCAGCAGCGGCGGGCAGCGGCCCCTCGAAGAGACCCAGTACTTC.

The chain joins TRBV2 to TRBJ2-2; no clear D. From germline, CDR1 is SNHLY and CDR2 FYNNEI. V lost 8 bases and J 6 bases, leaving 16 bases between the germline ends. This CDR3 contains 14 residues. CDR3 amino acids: CASLVPGPSGELFF. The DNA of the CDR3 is TGTGCCAGCTTAGTGCCAGGCCCCTCCGGGGAGCTGTTTTTT.

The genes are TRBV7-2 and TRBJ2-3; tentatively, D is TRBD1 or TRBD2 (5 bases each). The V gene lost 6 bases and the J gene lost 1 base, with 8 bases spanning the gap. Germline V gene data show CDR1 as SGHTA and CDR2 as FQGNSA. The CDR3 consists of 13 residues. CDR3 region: CASRRDGTDTQYF. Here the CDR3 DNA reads TGTGCCAGCAGGAGGGACGGCACAGATACGCAGTATTTT.

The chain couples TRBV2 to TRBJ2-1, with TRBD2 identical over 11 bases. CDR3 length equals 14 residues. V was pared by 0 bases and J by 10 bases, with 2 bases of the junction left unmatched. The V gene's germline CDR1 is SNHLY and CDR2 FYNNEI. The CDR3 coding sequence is TGTGCCAGCAGTGAAGCGAGACTAGCGGGGGAGCAGTTCTTC. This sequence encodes CASSEARLAGEQFF.

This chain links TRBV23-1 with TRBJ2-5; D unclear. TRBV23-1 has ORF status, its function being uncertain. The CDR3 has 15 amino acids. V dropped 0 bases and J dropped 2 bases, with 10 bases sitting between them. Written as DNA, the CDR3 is TGCGCCAGCAGTCAATCGCATGGCGGTCAAGAGACCCAGTACTTC. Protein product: CASSQSHGGQETQYF.

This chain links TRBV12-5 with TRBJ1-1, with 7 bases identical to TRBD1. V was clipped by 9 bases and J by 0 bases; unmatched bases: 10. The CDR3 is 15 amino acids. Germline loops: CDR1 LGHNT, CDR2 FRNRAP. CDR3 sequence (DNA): TGTGCTAGGAGCAGATCGACAGGGATGAACACTGAAGCTTTCTTT. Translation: CARSRSTGMNTEAFF. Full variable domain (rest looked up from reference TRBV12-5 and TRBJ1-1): DARVTQTPRHKVTEMGQEVTMRCQPILGHNTVFWYRQTMMQGLELLAYFRNRAPLDDSGMPKDRFSAEMPDATLATLKIQPSEPRDSAVYFCARSRSTGMNTEAFFGQGTRLTVV.

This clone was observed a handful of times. The CDR3 reads CASSSIWGYTF. In DNA, the CDR3 is TGTGCCAGCAGTTCGATATGGGGCTACACCTTC. V usage is TRBV28 and J usage is TRBJ1-2; D unresolved. Germline lookup yields CDR1 MDHEN and CDR2 SYDVKM. The CDR3 covers 11 residues. Trimming removed 4 bases at V and 8 bases at J, with 8 bases between.

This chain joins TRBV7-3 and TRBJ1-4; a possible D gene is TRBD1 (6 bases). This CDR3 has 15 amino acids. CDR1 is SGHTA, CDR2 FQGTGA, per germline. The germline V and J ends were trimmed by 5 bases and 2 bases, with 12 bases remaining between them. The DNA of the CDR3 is TGTGCCAGCAGCCCGCAAGGGGGGACTAATGAAAAACTGTTTTTT. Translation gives CASSPQGGTNEKLFF. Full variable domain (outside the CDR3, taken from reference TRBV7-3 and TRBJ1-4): GAGVSQTPSNKVTEKGKYVELRCDPISGHTALYWYRQSLGQGPEFLIYFQGTGAADDSGLPNDRFFAVRPEGSVSTLKIQRTERGDSAVYLCASSPQGGTNEKLFFGSGTQLSVL.

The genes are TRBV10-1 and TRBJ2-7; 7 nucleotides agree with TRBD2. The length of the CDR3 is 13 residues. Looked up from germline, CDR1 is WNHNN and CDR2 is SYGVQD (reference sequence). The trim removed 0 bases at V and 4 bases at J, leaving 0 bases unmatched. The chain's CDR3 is CASSESGGYEQYF. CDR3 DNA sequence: TGCGCCAGCAGTGAGTCGGGGGGGTACGAGCAGTACTTC.

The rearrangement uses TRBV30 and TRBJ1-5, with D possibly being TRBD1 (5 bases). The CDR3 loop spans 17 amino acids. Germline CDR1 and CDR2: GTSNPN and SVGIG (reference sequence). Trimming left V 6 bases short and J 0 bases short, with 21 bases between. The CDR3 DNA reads TGTGCCTGTGCGGAGACTTCAGGGCGATATAGCAATCAGCCCCAGCATTTT. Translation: CACAETSGRYSNQPQHF. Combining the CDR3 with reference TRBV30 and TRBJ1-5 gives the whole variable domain SQTIHQWPATLVQPVGSPLSLECTVEGTSNPNLYWYRQAAGRGLQLLFYSVGIGQISSEVPQNLSASRPQDRQFILSSKKLLLSDSGFYLCACAETSGRYSNQPQHFGDGTRLSIL.

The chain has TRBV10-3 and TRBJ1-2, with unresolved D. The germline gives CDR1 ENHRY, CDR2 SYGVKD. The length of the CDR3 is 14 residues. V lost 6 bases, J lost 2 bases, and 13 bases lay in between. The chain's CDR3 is CAIRTRGFNYGYTF. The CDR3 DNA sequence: TGTGCCATCAGGACACGCGGTTTCAACTATGGCTACACCTTC.

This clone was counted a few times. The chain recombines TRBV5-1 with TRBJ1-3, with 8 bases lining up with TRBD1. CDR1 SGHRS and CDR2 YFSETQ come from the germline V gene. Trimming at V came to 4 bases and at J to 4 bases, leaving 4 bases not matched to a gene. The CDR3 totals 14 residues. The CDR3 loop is CASSATGEGNTIYF. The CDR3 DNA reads TGCGCCAGCAGCGCGACAGGGGAAGGAAACACCATATATTTT.

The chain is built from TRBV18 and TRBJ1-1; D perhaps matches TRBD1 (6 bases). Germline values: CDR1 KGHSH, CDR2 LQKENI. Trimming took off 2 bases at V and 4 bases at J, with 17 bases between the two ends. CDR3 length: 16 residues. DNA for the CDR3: TGTGCCAGCTCACCAAAGACGGGGGCATCCGGCACTGAAGCTTTCTTT. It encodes CASSPKTGASGTEAFF.

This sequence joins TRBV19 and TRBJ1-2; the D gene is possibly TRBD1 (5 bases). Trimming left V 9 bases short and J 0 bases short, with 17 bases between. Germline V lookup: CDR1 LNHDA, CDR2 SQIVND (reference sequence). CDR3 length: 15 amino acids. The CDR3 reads CASRGSPRANYGYTF. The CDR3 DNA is TGTGCCAGCCGGGGCTCCCCTCGGGCTAACTATGGCTACACCTTC.

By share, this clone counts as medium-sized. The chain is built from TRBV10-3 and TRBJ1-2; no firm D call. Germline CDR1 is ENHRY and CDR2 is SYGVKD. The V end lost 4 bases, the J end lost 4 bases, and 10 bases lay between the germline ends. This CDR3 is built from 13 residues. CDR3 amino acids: CAISGGSRYGYTF. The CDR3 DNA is TGTGCCATCAGTGGAGGATCTCGCTATGGCTACACCTTC.